Below, 14 T cell receptor beta chains from the same sample are listed, as sequenced in a study of preoperative IRX-2 immunotherapy in early breast cancer. The repertoire was sequenced with immunoSEQ multiplex PCR; TCRdb's copy has only in-frame clones and lacks some. The table has about 98,000 clones, 86% seen once. Treatment meaning: preoperative locoregional IRX-2 cytokine immunotherapy. The source material was tumor tissue, sampled after IRX-2 immunotherapy. The receptors shown here come from a human donor with breast cancer.

This clone was counted a few times. The chain has TRBV11-3 and TRBJ1-3; TRBD1 matches at 9 bases. V was clipped by 5 bases and J by 8 bases; unmatched bases: 7. Germline lookup yields CDR1 SGHNT and CDR2 YENEEA. CDR3 size: 14 residues. CDR3 amino acids: CASSPGQGSYTIYF. Here the CDR3 DNA reads TGTGCCAGCAGCCCGGGACAGGGAAGTTACACCATATATTTT.

The J gene is TRBJ2-1, the V gene TRBV18; D gene ambiguous. The CDR3 is made up of 14 amino acids. The V end lost 4 bases, the J end lost 9 bases, and 16 bases lay between the germline ends. The germline gives CDR1 KGHSH, CDR2 LQKENI. CDR3 nucleotide sequence: TGTGCCAGCTCACGGGATATAAGGGAAGGTGAGCAGTTCTTC. Its translation: CASSRDIREGEQFF. Full variable domain (missing parts from reference TRBV18 and TRBJ2-1): NAGVMQNPRHLVRRRGQEARLRCSPMKGHSHVYWYRQLPEEGLKFMVYLQKENIIDESGMPKERFSAEFPKEGPSILRIQQVVRGDSAAYFCASSRDIREGEQFFGPGTRLTVL.

V usage is TRBV29-1 and J usage is TRBJ2-1; no definite D call. Germline loops: CDR1 SQVTM, CDR2 ANQGSEA. V lost 0 bases and J 4 bases, leaving 16 bases between the germline ends. There are 16 residues in the CDR3. CDR3 nucleotides: TGCAGCGTTGAAGATCTTGGCGGATCGCTTTACAATGAGCAGTTCTTC. Its protein is CSVEDLGGSLYNEQFF.

The chain couples TRBV28 to TRBJ2-1; D perhaps matches TRBD2 (6 bases). Trimming pared 6 bases from V and 7 bases from J, leaving 13 bases between. CDR1 is MDHEN, CDR2 SYDVKM, per germline. CDR3 length equals 13 residues. The CDR3 spells CASRSAGMNEQFF. The DNA of the CDR3 is TGTGCCAGCAGATCAGCGGGTATGAATGAGCAGTTCTTC.

This chain uses TRBV19 with TRBJ2-3; D unclear. In germline, CDR1 is LNHDA, CDR2 SQIVND (reference sequence). V was shortened by 4 bases and J by 0 bases, with 8 bases between the two germline ends. The length of the CDR3 is 14 residues. The CDR3 loop is CASSTTHSTDTQYF. CDR3 sequence (DNA): TGTGCCAGTAGTACAACGCACAGCACAGATACGCAGTATTTT.

The chain combines TRBV6-8 with TRBJ1-1; D not resolved. In germline, CDR1 is MNHGY, CDR2 SAAAGT. The CDR3 totals 13 residues. The V end lost 5 bases, the J end lost 0 bases, and 7 bases lay between the germline ends. The CDR3 DNA reads as TGTGCCAGCAGTACCCTATTGAACACTGAAGCTTTCTTT. It is translated as CASSTLLNTEAFF.

CDR3 in DNA: TGTGCCAGCACTCGCCTGGCAGATACGCAGTATTTT. It encodes CASTRLADTQYF. The chain employs TRBV6-8 and TRBJ2-3; no clear D. The CDR3 has 12 amino acids. The germline gives CDR1 MNHGY, CDR2 SAAAGT. V dropped 7 bases and J dropped 4 bases, with 9 bases sitting between them.

J is TRBJ1-2 and V is TRBV6-8; perhaps TRBD1 as D (5 bases). The CDR3 runs 12 residues. V shed 8 bases and J shed 3 bases, with 10 bases lying between them. The germline CDR1 and CDR2 sequences are MNHGY and SAAAGT. CDR3 DNA: TGTGCCAGCGGGAGAGGGGACTATGGCTACACCTTC. Translation: CASGRGDYGYTF.

The gene calls are TRBV6-8 and TRBJ1-1; D is possibly TRBD1 (6 bases). Trimming took 6 bases from V and 5 from J, leaving 13 bases between them. Germline loops: CDR1 MNHGY, CDR2 SAAAGT. The CDR3 spans 13 residues. As DNA, the CDR3 is TGTGCCAGCAGGCAACAGGGAAGGACTGAAGCTTTCTTT. This translates into CASRQQGRTEAFF.

The V and J genes are TRBV30 and TRBJ1-1; the match to TRBD1 covers 7 bases. The CDR3 is made up of 11 amino acids. Germline loops: CDR1 GTSNPN, CDR2 SVGIG (reference sequence). Germline trimming cut 6 bases from V and 7 bases from J; bases unmatched to any gene: 5. Written as DNA, the CDR3 is TGTGCCTGTATCCGGGACAGTGAAGCTTTCTTT. Protein: CACIRDSEAFF.

V and J are TRBV23-1 and TRBJ2-7; 10 bases are shared with TRBD2. TRBV23-1 is noted as an ORF with a role that remains uncertain. This CDR3 has 15 residues. V shed 6 bases and J 3 bases; nucleotides not matched to a gene: 8. The CDR3 coding sequence is TGCGCCAGCAGCTTAGCGGGGGGACGGTACTACGAGCAGTACTTC. Protein sequence: CASSLAGGRYYEQYF.

V gene TRBV6-8 combines with J gene TRBJ1-4; D possibly corresponds to TRBD1 (5 bases). CDR3 length equals 17 residues. Germline loops: CDR1 MNHGY, CDR2 SAAAGT. The V and J ends lost 8 bases and 3 bases respectively, with 22 bases between them. The CDR3 nucleotides are TGTGCCAGCGGCGACTGGGGGTTCTTTTCGGCTAATGAAAAACTGTTTTTT. Residues: CASGDWGFFSANEKLFF.

V usage is TRBV28 and J usage is TRBJ2-5; unclear D gene. Germline assignment: CDR1 MDHEN and CDR2 SYDVKM. V lost 5 bases and J 4 bases, leaving 14 bases between the germline ends. The CDR3 is 14 residues long. CDR3 in amino acids: CASSPNTHRETQYF. DNA of the CDR3: TGTGCCAGCAGTCCCAACACCCATCGAGAGACCCAGTACTTC. Variable domain in full (rest from reference TRBV28 and TRBJ2-5): DVKVTQSSRYLVKRTGEKVFLECVQDMDHENMFWYRQDPGLGLRLIYFSYDVKMKEKGDIPEGYSVSREKKERFSLILESASTNQTSMYLCASSPNTHRETQYFGPGTRLLVL.

J is TRBJ1-5 and V is TRBV7-7; the D gene is possibly TRBD1 (5 bases). The CDR3 is made up of 16 amino acids. CDR1 and CDR2 (germline): SSHAT, FNYEAQ (reference sequence). The V gene lost 1 base and the J gene lost 3 bases, with 13 bases spanning the gap. The CDR3 protein is CASSLDRLGNNQPQHF. CDR3 bases: TGTGCCAGCAGCTTAGACAGGCTAGGGAACAATCAGCCCCAGCATTTT.